The 7 T cell receptor beta chains reported below all come from one sample, sequenced in a study of blood T cell repertoires in COVID-19. Some clones are missing from TCRdb's copy, which holds only in-frame ones; the method was immunoSEQ multiplex PCR. The sample shows roughly 200,000 clones, 83% of them seen only once. The sample was peripheral blood. The receptors shown here come from a woman aged 25 to 39 with COVID-19, enrolled during active disease.

V and J are TRBV7-6 and TRBJ2-3, with a tentative D call TRBD2 (6 bases). The germline V gene has CDR1 SGHVS and CDR2 FNYEAQ. The CDR3 extends over 17 amino acids. V was shortened by 2 bases and J by 1 base, with 16 bases between the two germline ends. The CDR3 nucleotides read TGTGCCAGCAGCTTATTACTAGCCGTGTCCGGCACAGATACGCAGTATTTT. Amino acids: CASSLLLAVSGTDTQYF.

This chain uses TRBV5-8 with TRBJ2-6, with D perhaps TRBD1 (5 bases). Germline V CDR1 and CDR2: SGHTS, YDEGEE. Deletions cut 2 bases from V and 4 bases from J, with 16 bases between. This CDR3 has 17 amino acids. The CDR3 loop reads CASSFRQGMAGANVLTF. In DNA form, the CDR3 reads TGTGCCAGCAGCTTTCGGCAGGGCATGGCCGGGGCCAACGTCCTGACTTTC.

This clone was seen a single time. The chain joins TRBV9 to TRBJ1-1; TRBD1 matches 10 bases. V was clipped by 5 bases and J by 7 bases; unmatched bases: 11. This CDR3 has 15 amino acids. From germline, CDR1 is SGDLS and CDR2 YYNGEE. CDR3 bases: TGTGCCAGCAGTGCCCCCTCGGACAGGGGGAATGAAGCTTTCTTT. Protein product: CASSAPSDRGNEAFF.

This sequence joins TRBV11-2 and TRBJ1-1, with D perhaps matching TRBD1 (6 bases). The CDR3 is made up of 19 amino acids. With 3 bases removed from V and 0 bases from J, the gap between germline ends came to 23 bases. CDR1 and CDR2 (germline): SGHAT, FQNNGV. CDR3 nucleotide sequence: TGTGCCAGCAGCTTCCGCGGGGGGCAGAAAGAGGTATTGAACACTGAAGCTTTCTTT. Translated: CASSFRGGQKEVLNTEAFF. The full variable domain, in which reference TRBV11-2 and TRBJ1-1 provide the parts outside the CDR3, is EAGVAQSPRYKIIEKRQSVAFWCNPISGHATLYWYQQILGQGPKLLIQFQNNGVVDDSQLPKDRFSAERLKGVDSTLKIQPAKLEDSAVYLCASSFRGGQKEVLNTEAFFGQGTRLTVV.

The chain uses TRBV6-1 and TRBJ2-7, with 7 bases matching TRBD1. Germline V CDR1 and CDR2: MNHNS, SASEGT. V was clipped by 2 bases and J by 2 bases; unmatched bases: 6. This CDR3 region has 15 residues. The CDR3 sequence: CASSEPGTDPYEQYF. Here the CDR3 DNA reads TGTGCCAGCAGTGAACCTGGGACAGATCCCTACGAGCAGTACTTC.

In DNA form, the CDR3 reads TGTGCCAGCGAAACGGGAAAGACCTACAATGAGCAGTTCTTC. Its protein is CASETGKTYNEQFF. The genes are TRBV11-2 and TRBJ2-1, with D perhaps matching TRBD2 (5 bases). V was trimmed by 8 bases and J by 2 bases, leaving 13 bases between them. The CDR3 has 14 amino acids. Germline CDR1 reads SGHAT; CDR2 reads FQNNGV.

V gene TRBV19 combines with J gene TRBJ1-5; D not certain. The CDR3 covers 15 residues. In germline, CDR1 is LNHDA, CDR2 SQIVND (reference sequence). Trimming stripped 3 bases from V and 1 base from J, with 10 bases between. The CDR3 DNA reads TGTGCCAGTAGTATCTCGGGCGGGAGCAATCAGCCCCAGCATTTT. It specifies CASSISGGSNQPQHF.